Here is one TCR beta chain with its context. Its matching antigen is unknown. The T cells that were sequenced for TCR beta were CD8+ and CD4+ cells from blood. RNA in amounts of roughly 0.5 to 1 ug was reverse transcribed with random hexamers. TCRdb fed the immunoSEQ multiplex PCR reads into MiXCR, producing one record per CDR3 protein. The sample gives around 230,000 distinct CDR3 sequences, about 95% of which show up once; less than 0.095% is in the top ten. The data stem from a study of CD8 T cells in Susac syndrome. Points from the study as a whole: TCR sequencing and HLA analysis covered a relatively small number of individuals.

CDR3 length: 12 residues. Trimming pared 4 bases from V and 11 bases from J, leaving 11 bases between. CDR1 is KGHDR, CDR2 SFDVKD, per germline. This clonotype originated in a human donor with multiple sclerosis. The sequenced sample was CD4+ T cells from PBMCs. This rearrangement joins TRBV24-1 to TRBJ2-1, with D perhaps TRBD1 or TRBD2 (5 bases each). CDR3 sequence (DNA): TGTGCCACCAGTGAGGCCGGGACGAAGCAGTTCTTC. This encodes CATSEAGTKQFF.